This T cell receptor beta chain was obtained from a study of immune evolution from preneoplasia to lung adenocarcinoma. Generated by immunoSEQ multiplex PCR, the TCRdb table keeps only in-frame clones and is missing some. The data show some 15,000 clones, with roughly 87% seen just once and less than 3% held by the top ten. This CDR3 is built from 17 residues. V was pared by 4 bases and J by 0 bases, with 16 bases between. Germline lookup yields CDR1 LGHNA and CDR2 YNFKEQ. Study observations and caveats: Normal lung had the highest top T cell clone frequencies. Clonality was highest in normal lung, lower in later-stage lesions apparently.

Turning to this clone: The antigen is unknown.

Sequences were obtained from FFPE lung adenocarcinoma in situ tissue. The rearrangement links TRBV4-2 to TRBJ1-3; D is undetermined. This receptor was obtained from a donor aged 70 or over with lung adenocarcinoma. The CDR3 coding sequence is TGTGCCAGCAGCCTTACATCGGACGCAAGCTCTGGAAACACCATATATTTT. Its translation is CASSLTSDASSGNTIYF.